This T cell receptor (beta chain) was recorded in a study of cytomegalovirus exposure and HLA in healthy donors. Across the whole study: A preliminary data release comprised around 85 million unique TCRs obtained from HLA-typed donors.

V was pared by 3 bases and J by 0 bases, with 11 bases between. The CDR3 is 15 residues long. Donors counted as nominally healthy when sampled, yet unrecorded immune exposures were likely. The study ran its PCR with 60 Vbeta and 13 Jbeta primers. TCRdb's table, derived via immunoSEQ multiplex PCR, lists solely in-frame clones and lacks some. The sample holds over 200,000 clones; 78% are singletons and the top ten take 3% to 4.5%. The specimen was PBMCs. The sequence was obtained from a male donor in good health and CMV-seronegative. The chain couples TRBV23-1 to TRBJ1-1; D not resolved. TRBV23-1 is recorded as an ORF, its role being uncertain. The CDR3 reads CASSHTCGVNTEAFF. CDR3 DNA sequence: TGCGCCAGCAGTCACACATGCGGAGTGAACACTGAAGCTTTCTTT.